The 8 T cell receptor beta chains below all came from one sample that was sequenced in a study of shared clonotypes between healthy human individuals. TCRdb keeps only in-frame clones here, not all; method: immunoSEQ multiplex PCR. The data contain 1.5 million to 1.9 million clones, about 98% of them seen just once; the ten biggest clones take up around 0.45%. The material sequenced was naive CD4+ T cells sorted from blood. Subset reported: CD45RA+ positively selected. The receptor source for this set is a man aged 30-40 years in good health.

The CDR3 sequence is CASSHGQHSGNTIYF. The CDR3 DNA follows: TGTGCCAGCAGCCACGGACAACACTCTGGAAACACCATATATTTT. The chain carries TRBV14 and TRBJ1-3; tentatively, D is TRBD1 (5 bases). This CDR3 is 15 amino acids long. Trimming left V 3 bases short and J 0 bases short, with 9 bases between. CDR1 is SGHDN, CDR2 FVKESK, per germline.

The CDR3 coding sequence is TGCAGCGTAGGGTTTCGGCGGGGCTACGAGCAGTACTTC. It is translated as CSVGFRRGYEQYF. The chain joins TRBV29-1 to TRBJ2-7, with D possibly matching TRBD2 (6 bases). The CDR3 sequence is 13 residues long. V lost 6 bases, J lost 3 bases, and 15 bases lay in between. Germline V gene sequence: CDR1 SQVTM, CDR2 ANQGSEA.

CDR3 residues: CASSLTEPTETQYF. CDR3 bases: TGTGCCAGCAGTCTCACCGAACCCACGGAGACCCAGTACTTC. The V and J genes are TRBV4-2 and TRBJ2-5; D is ambiguous. Germline CDR1 reads LGHNA; CDR2 reads YNFKEQ. There are 14 residues in the CDR3. The V end lost 6 bases, the J end lost 5 bases, and 16 bases lay between the germline ends.

This clone was picked up a small number of times. The chain combines TRBV29-1 with TRBJ1-1; D is undetermined. The germline CDR1 and CDR2 sequences are SQVTM and ANQGSEA. Trimming shortened V by 7 bases and J by 1 base, and 4 bases separated the two germline ends. The CDR3 totals 10 residues. CDR3 sequence (DNA): TGCAGCGCAGCGAACACTGAAGCTTTCTTT. Residues: CSAANTEAFF.

The V call is TRBV2, the J call TRBJ2-4; 10 nucleotides align to TRBD2. V lost 6 bases to trimming and J lost 1 base; unmatched junction nucleotides: 12. Germline V gene lookup returns CDR1 SNHLY and CDR2 FYNNEI. The CDR3 is 18 residues long. The CDR3 sequence is CASRAGTSVSLAKNIQYF. The CDR3 DNA reads TGTGCCAGCAGAGCCGGGACTAGCGTATCTCTGGCCAAAAACATTCAGTACTTC.

V is TRBV28 and J is TRBJ2-7, with 9 bases lining up with TRBD2. The V gene's germline CDR1 is MDHEN and CDR2 SYDVKM. The CDR3 length is 16 residues. V shed 7 bases and J 4 bases; nucleotides not matched to a gene: 14. The CDR3 DNA reads TGTGCCAGCATTCCCTCTGGGGGGACTAGCTTGTACGAGCAGTACTTC. Amino acid sequence: CASIPSGGTSLYEQYF.

CDR3 sequence reads: CASSFGRNEQFF. The CDR3 DNA reads TGTGCCAGCAGTTTCGGGAGAAATGAGCAGTTCTTC. The genes are TRBV6-1 and TRBJ2-1, with D perhaps TRBD2 (6 bases). The CDR3 totals 12 residues. Trimming took off 5 bases at V and 7 bases at J, with 9 bases between the two ends. Germline assignment: CDR1 MNHNS and CDR2 SASEGT.

The genes are TRBV2 and TRBJ2-7; 7 bases fit TRBD2. The CDR3 extends over 16 amino acids. From germline, CDR1 is SNHLY and CDR2 FYNNEI. J gave up 2 bases and V 4 bases, and 11 bases lay outside the gene matches. The DNA for the CDR3 is TGTGCCAGCAGTGCCTTCGGACTAGTATCTACCTACGAGCAGTACTTC. It specifies CASSAFGLVSTYEQYF.